The entry that follows covers one T cell receptor (beta chain) sequence. The source of the sample is a study of blood T cell repertoires in COVID-19. Original processing methods: By means of reference gene primer amplification, nucleated cell counts were estimated. Produced via immunoSEQ multiplex PCR; TCRdb's table is partial and in-frame only. That table gives V, J and clone size, and the DNA gave D and trimming. The table has approximately 100,000 clones, 80% to 90% seen once. The V gene end was trimmed by 4 bases and the J gene end by 4 bases; junction bases not matched to a gene: 4. CDR3 length equals 14 residues. Per germline, CDR1 ENHRY and CDR2 SYGVKD.

The source is a human donor in a cohort sampled during active COVID-19. J is TRBJ2-3 and V is TRBV10-3; 8 positions match TRBD2. The sample comprised peripheral blood. Here the CDR3 reads CAISAGLAADTQYF. The DNA of the CDR3 is TGTGCCATCAGTGCCGGACTAGCCGCAGATACGCAGTATTTT.